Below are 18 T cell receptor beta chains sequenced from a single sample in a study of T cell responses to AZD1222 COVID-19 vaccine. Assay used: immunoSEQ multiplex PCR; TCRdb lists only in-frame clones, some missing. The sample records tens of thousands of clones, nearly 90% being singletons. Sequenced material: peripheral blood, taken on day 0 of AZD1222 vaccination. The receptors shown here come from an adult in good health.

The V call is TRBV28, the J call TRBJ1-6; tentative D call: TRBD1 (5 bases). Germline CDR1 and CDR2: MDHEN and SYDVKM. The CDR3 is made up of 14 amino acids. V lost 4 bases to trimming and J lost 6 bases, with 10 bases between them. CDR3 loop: CASSSGGSNSPLHF. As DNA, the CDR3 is TGTGCCAGCAGTTCTGGGGGATCTAATTCACCCCTCCACTTT.

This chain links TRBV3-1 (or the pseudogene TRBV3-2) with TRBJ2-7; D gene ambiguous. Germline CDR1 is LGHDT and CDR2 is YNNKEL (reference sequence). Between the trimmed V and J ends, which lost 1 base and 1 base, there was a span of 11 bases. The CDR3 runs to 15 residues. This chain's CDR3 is CASSQGLDISYEQYF. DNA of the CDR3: TGTGCCAGCAGCCAAGGTCTCGACATATCCTACGAGCAGTACTTC.

In DNA form, the CDR3 reads TGTGCCAGCGTAAAAGGAGGGAGTGGGACAGATACGCAGTATTTT. The encoded protein is CASVKGGSGTDTQYF. The V gene is TRBV25-1, the J gene TRBJ2-3; weak D call: TRBD2 (6 bases). Trimming pared 8 bases from V and 3 bases from J, leaving 18 bases between. CDR3 length: 15 amino acids. Germline CDR1 MGHDK, CDR2 SYGVNS.

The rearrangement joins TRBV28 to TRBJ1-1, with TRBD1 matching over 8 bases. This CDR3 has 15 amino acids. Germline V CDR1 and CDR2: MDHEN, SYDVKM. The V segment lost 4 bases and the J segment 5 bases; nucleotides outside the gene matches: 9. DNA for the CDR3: TGTGCCAGCAGTTCCCCCGGACAGGGATGGACTGAAGCTTTCTTT. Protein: CASSSPGQGWTEAFF.

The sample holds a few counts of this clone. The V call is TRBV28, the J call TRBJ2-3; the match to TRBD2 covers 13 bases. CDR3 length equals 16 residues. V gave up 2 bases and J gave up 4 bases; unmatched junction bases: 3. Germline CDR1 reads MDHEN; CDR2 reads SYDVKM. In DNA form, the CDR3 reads TGTGCCAGCAGTTTAACTAGCGGGAGGGCCTCAGATACGCAGTATTTT. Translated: CASSLTSGRASDTQYF.

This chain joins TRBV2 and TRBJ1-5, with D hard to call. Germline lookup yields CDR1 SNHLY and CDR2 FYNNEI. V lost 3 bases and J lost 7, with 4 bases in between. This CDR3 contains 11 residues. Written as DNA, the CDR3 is TGTGCCAGCAGTGACCCCCAGCCCCAGCATTTT. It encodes CASSDPQPQHF.

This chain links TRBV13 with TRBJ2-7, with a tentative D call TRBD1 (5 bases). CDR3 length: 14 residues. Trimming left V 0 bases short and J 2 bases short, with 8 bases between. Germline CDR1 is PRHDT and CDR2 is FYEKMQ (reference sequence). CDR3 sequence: CASSLGDSAYEQYF. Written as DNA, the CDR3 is TGTGCCAGCAGCTTAGGAGACAGCGCCTACGAGCAGTACTTC.

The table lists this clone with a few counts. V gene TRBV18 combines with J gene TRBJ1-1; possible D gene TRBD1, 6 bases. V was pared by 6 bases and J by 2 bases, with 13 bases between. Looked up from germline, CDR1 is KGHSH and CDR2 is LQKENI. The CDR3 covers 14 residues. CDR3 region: CASSNRAVNTEAFF. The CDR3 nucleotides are TGTGCCAGCTCCAACAGGGCGGTTAACACTGAAGCTTTCTTT.

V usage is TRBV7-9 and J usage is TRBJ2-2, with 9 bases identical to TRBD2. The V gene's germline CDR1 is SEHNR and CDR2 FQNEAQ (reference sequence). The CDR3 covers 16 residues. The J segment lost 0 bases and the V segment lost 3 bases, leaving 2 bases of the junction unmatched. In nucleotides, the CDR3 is TGTGCCAGCAGCTTCTCTAGCGGGACGAACACCGGGGAGCTGTTTTTT. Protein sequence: CASSFSSGTNTGELFF.

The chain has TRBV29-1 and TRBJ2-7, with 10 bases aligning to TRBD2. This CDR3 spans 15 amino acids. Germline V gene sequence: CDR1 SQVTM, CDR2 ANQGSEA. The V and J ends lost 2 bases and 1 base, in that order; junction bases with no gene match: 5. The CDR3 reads CSVERLAGDSYEQYF. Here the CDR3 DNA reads TGCAGCGTTGAACGACTAGCGGGCGATTCCTACGAGCAGTACTTC.

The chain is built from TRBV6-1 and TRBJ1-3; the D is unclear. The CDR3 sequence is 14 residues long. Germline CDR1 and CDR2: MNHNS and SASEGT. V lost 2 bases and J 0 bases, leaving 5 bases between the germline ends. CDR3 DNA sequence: TGTGCCAGCAGTGAACAGCACTCTGGAAACACCATATATTTT. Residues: CASSEQHSGNTIYF.

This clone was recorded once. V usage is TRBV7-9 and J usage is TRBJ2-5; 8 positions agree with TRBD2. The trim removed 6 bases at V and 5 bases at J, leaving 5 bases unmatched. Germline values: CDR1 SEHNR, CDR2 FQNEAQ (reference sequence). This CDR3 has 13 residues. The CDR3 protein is CASSKRESETQYF. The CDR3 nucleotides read TGTGCCAGCAGTAAGCGGGAGTCGGAGACCCAGTACTTC.

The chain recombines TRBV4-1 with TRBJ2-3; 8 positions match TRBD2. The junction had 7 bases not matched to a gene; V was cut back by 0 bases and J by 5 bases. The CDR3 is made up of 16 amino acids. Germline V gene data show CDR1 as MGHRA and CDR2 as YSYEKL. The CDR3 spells CASSQDLAGGEDTQYF. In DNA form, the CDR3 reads TGCGCCAGCAGCCAAGATCTAGCGGGTGGGGAAGATACGCAGTATTTT.

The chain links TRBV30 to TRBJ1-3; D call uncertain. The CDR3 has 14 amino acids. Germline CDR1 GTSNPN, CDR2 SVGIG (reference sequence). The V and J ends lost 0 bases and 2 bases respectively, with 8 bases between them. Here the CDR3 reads CAWSVHTAGNTIYF. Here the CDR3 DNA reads TGTGCCTGGAGTGTACATACAGCTGGAAACACCATATATTTT.

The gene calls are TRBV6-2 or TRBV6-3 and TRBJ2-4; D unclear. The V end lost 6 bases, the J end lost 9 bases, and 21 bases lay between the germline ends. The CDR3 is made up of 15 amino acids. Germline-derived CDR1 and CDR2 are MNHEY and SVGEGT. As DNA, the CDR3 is TGTGCCAGCAGCAAAGGCACCTCCTGGCCGGGCATTCAGTACTTC. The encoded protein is CASSKGTSWPGIQYF.

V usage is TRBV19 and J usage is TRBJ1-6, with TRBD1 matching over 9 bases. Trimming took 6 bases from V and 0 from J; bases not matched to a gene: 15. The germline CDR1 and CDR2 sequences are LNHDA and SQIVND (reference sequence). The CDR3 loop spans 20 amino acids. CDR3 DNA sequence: TGTGCCAGTAGCCAAAGGACAGGGGTAAAGACGAGCTCCTATAATTCACCCCTCCACTTT. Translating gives CASSQRTGVKTSSYNSPLHF.

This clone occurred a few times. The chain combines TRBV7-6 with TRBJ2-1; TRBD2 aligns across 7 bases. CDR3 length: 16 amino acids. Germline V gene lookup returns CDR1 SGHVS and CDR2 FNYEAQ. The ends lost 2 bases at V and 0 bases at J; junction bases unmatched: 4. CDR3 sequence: CASSLRLAASYNEQFF. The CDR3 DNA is TGTGCCAGCAGCTTAAGACTAGCTGCCTCCTACAATGAGCAGTTCTTC.

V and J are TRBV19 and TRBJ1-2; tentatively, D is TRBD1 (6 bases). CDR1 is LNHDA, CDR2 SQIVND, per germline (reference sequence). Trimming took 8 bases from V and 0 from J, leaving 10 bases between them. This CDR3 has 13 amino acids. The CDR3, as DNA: TGTGCCAGTGGACAGATACCTAACTATGGCTACACCTTC. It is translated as CASGQIPNYGYTF.